This T cell receptor beta chain was retrieved from a study of Graves' ophthalmopathy and Graves' hyperthyroidism. Beta-chain TCR CDR3 regions were amplified from RNA transcripts. The first-round RT-PCR employed HTBI primers together with the Qiagen OneStep RT-PCR kit. A multiplex PCR was then performed as the second round. TCRdb re-derived calls from the multiplex PCR reads in MiXCR, one entry per CDR3 protein. The sample lists roughly 400,000 distinct CDR3 sequences, roughly 15% occurring once. Trimming at V came to 2 bases and at J to 5 bases, leaving 6 bases not matched to a gene. Per the germline V gene, CDR1 is SNHLY and CDR2 is FYNNEI. The CDR3 runs to 15 residues. Ten or more counts support this clonotype. Newly diagnosed, the hyperthyroidism patients had under 2 months' duration and were aged 18 to 65.

The TCR originated in a woman under 30 with stable Graves' hyperthyroidism. The sample comprised peripheral blood. The chain links TRBV2 to TRBJ1-5, with TRBD1 identical over 7 bases. This chain's CDR3 is CASSESQGGDQPQHF. CDR3 DNA: TGTGCCAGCAGTGAAAGCCAGGGGGGGGATCAGCCCCAGCATTTT. Based on the CDR3 plus reference TRBV2 and TRBJ1-5, the full variable domain is EPEVTQTPSHQVTQMGQEVILRCVPISNHLYFYWYRQILGQKVEFLVSFYNNEISEKSEIFDDQFSVERPDGSNFTLKIRSTKLEDSAMYFCASSESQGGDQPQHFGDGTRLSIL.